This T cell receptor beta chain appears in the sequencing data of a study of regulatory T cells in long-lasting Graves disease. Arm-PCR of CDR3 regions and iRepertoire HTBI primers were used to build TCR beta libraries. TCRdb reprocessed the multiplex PCR reads via MiXCR and lists one record per CDR3 protein. Among just over 600,000 distinct CDR3 sequences listed, approximately 15% were seen once. Time point denoted: newly diagnosed GD, antithyroid drugs for less than 3 months. TCR sequences were obtained from RNA taken from PBMCs. Another study also made use of these data, one on T cells in Graves' hyperthyroidism and ophthalmopathy.

The starting material was peripheral blood mononuclear cells (PBMCs), obtained at new diagnosis, from a patient treated with antithyroid drugs. This receptor was identified in a woman aged 25 to 39 with Graves disease.

CDR3 loop: CSARQGSEKLFF. In DNA form, the CDR3 reads TGCAGTGCTAGACAGGGGTCTGAAAAACTGTTTTTT. V and J are TRBV20-1 and TRBJ1-4; D possibly corresponds to TRBD1 (6 bases). V lost 2 bases, J lost 7 bases, and 8 bases lay in between. Germline V CDR1 and CDR2: DFQATT, SNEGSKA (reference sequence). This CDR3 spans 12 amino acids.